This T cell receptor (beta chain) was captured in a study of blood T cell repertoires in COVID-19. Overall study context: Researchers got acute and convalescent COVID-19 samples from the United States, Italy and Spain.

Germline V gene data show CDR1 as MNHNS and CDR2 as SASEGT. The trim removed 4 bases at V and 12 bases at J, leaving 16 bases unmatched. This CDR3 is built from 15 residues. In the original analysis: Cell counts per sample came from amplifying reference gene primers. Assay: immunoSEQ multiplex PCR; the TCRdb copy retains only in-frame clones and omits some. That table gives V, J and clone size, and the DNA gave D and trimming. The table records 300,000 to 450,000 clones, about 80% of them present only once. V gene TRBV6-1 combines with J gene TRBJ1-2; 8 bases line up with TRBD1. The specimen was peripheral blood. This clonotype originated in a human donor with acute or convalescent COVID-19. The donor label of this sample is uncertain. The CDR3 is CASSGARQGSRGNTF. Written as DNA, the CDR3 is TGTGCCAGCAGTGGAGCGAGACAGGGGTCCCGGGGGAACACCTTC.